The 30 T cell receptor beta chains in this list originate from one sample, sequenced in a study of molecular identifiers for immune sequencing clone quantification. In TCRdb, the PCR reads were re-called with MiXCR into one record per CDR3 protein. The data show some 680,000 distinct CDR3 sequences, 25% seen once. The sequencing input was naive CD8+ T cells from blood, with Jurkat cell RNA spiked in. Subset given: FACS-sorted CD8+CD4-CCR7+CD45RA+ naive T cells. The receptors were gathered from a human donor in good health. Some libraries in this study had Jurkat cell RNA spiked in.

This clonotype was seen more than once but under ten times. This chain joins TRBV3-1 and TRBJ1-6; D not resolved. The V and J ends lost 3 bases and 0 bases respectively, with 12 bases between them. The CDR3 loop spans 17 amino acids. Germline loops: CDR1 LGHDT, CDR2 YNNKEL (reference sequence). The CDR3 sequence is CASSQTGESSYNSPLHF. CDR3 DNA: TGTGCCAGCAGCCAGACGGGAGAGAGCTCCTATAATTCACCCCTCCACTTT.

A few counts support this clonotype. This rearrangement joins TRBV12-3 or TRBV12-4 to TRBJ2-1; TRBD2 matches at 8 bases. CDR3 length: 15 amino acids. V lost 6 bases and J lost 7; bases outside the gene matches: 11. CDR3 DNA sequence: TGTGCCAGCAGGCCAAGGACTAGCTCCCCAAATGAGCAGTTCTTC. It codes for CASRPRTSSPNEQFF.

For this clonotype: This could be a read error, since a much larger clone is one nucleotide away. V is TRBV30 and J is TRBJ2-7; possibly TRBD1 or TRBD2 for D (5 bases each). Germline values: CDR1 GTSNPN, CDR2 SVGIG (reference sequence). The length of the CDR3 is 13 residues. CDR3 in amino acids: CAWSVGTNYEQHF. Here the CDR3 DNA reads TGTGCCTGGAGTGTAGGGACGAACTACGAGCAGCACTTC.

This chain joins TRBV9 and TRBJ2-5; no clear D. Germline CDR1 SGDLS, CDR2 YYNGEE. Deletions cut 4 bases from V and 6 bases from J, with 13 bases between. The CDR3 consists of 13 residues. In DNA, the CDR3 is TGTGCCAGCAGCCCACAAAATCGCCAGACCCAGTACTTC. This gives the protein CASSPQNRQTQYF.

This clonotype was observed a few times. This chain joins TRBV29-1 and TRBJ1-3, with 7 bases aligning to TRBD1. The CDR3 loop spans 16 amino acids. Per the germline V gene, CDR1 is SQVTM and CDR2 is ANQGSEA. V lost 0 bases and J lost 0; bases outside the gene matches: 5. CDR3 nucleotides: TGCAGCGTTGAAGATCTGGGACAGATCTCTGGAAACACCATATATTTT. Encoded protein: CSVEDLGQISGNTIYF.

A remark on this clonotype: The junction shows a germline mismatch at one end, possibly a read error. The chain joins TRBV4-1 to TRBJ1-4; no reliable D call. The CDR3 is 16 residues long. CDR1 MGHRA and CDR2 YSYEKL come from the germline V gene. The CDR3 sequence: CASSLLMAASNEKLSF. The CDR3 DNA sequence: TGCGCCAGCAGCCTACTTATGGCAGCTTCTAATGAAAAACTGTCTTTT.

This clonotype was seen a handful of times. The V and J genes are TRBV6-1 and TRBJ1-1, with a possible D match to TRBD1 (6 bases). V was shortened by 6 bases and J by 6 bases, with 17 bases between the two germline ends. The germline V gene encodes CDR1 MNHNS and CDR2 SASEGT. The CDR3 spans 14 residues. The CDR3 DNA sequence: TGTGCCAGCAGGTACGGAGCAGGGGTTGCTGAAGCTTTCTTT. Its protein product is CASRYGAGVAEAFF.

This clonotype was observed a few times. V is TRBV6-2 or TRBV6-3 and J is TRBJ2-7; maybe TRBD1 (6 bases). Germline loops: CDR1 MNHEY, CDR2 SVGEGT. V was trimmed by 10 bases and J by 4 bases, leaving 11 bases between them. CDR3 length equals 11 residues. The CDR3 loop reads CATRTAYEQYF. CDR3 bases: TGTGCCACCAGGACAGCTTACGAGCAGTACTTC.

This clonotype has a count of ten or more. The J gene is TRBJ2-7, the V gene TRBV4-3; 9 bases match TRBD2. Looked up from germline, CDR1 is LGHNA and CDR2 is YSLEER. The ends lost 1 base at V and 4 bases at J; junction bases unmatched: 5. The CDR3 consists of 15 residues. The CDR3 coding sequence is TGCGCCAGCAGCCAAGTTTCTAGCGGGGTATACGAGCAGTACTTC. Amino acid sequence: CASSQVSSGVYEQYF.

This clonotype has a count of ten or more. The CDR3: CASSQRLVTDTQYF. CDR3 nucleotides: TGTGCCAGCAGCCAGAGGCTAGTCACCGATACGCAGTATTTT. The chain links TRBV3-1 to TRBJ2-3; D gene uncertain. The CDR3 extends over 14 amino acids. The germline CDR1 and CDR2 sequences are LGHDT and YNNKEL (reference sequence). The V end lost 3 bases, the J end lost 6 bases, and 13 bases lay between the germline ends.

This clonotype was observed many times. The genes are TRBV15 and TRBJ2-7; D unresolved. Looked up from germline, CDR1 is LNHNV and CDR2 is YYDKDF (reference sequence). This CDR3 region has 13 residues. Trimming shortened V by 0 bases and J by 2 bases, and 5 bases separated the two germline ends. The CDR3 here is CATSRDGAYEQYF. The DNA of the CDR3 is TGTGCCACCAGCAGAGACGGAGCCTACGAGCAGTACTTC.

The chain uses TRBV9 and TRBJ2-2; D is unresolved. V was trimmed by 0 bases and J by 8 bases, leaving 11 bases between them. Germline CDR1 and CDR2: SGDLS and YYNGEE. This CDR3 spans 14 amino acids. In nucleotides, the CDR3 is TGTGCCAGCAGCGTAGGAGGCCTGCTGGGGGAGCTGTTTTTT. This codes for CASSVGGLLGELFF.

The chain employs TRBV30 and TRBJ2-7; TRBD2 agrees at 10 bases. CDR3 length equals 17 residues. Germline-derived CDR1 and CDR2 are GTSNPN and SVGIG (reference sequence). The V and J ends lost 2 bases and 6 bases, in that order; junction bases with no gene match: 16. The CDR3 here is CAWSPIPSSSGGVEQYF. In DNA form, the CDR3 reads TGTGCCTGGAGTCCCATACCTTCCTCTAGCGGGGGTGTCGAGCAGTACTTC.

The J gene is TRBJ2-7, the V gene TRBV7-9; D gene ambiguous. Germline V gene sequence: CDR1 SEHNR, CDR2 FQNEAQ (reference sequence). The CDR3 is made up of 13 amino acids. V gave up 5 bases and J gave up 0 bases, with 8 bases separating them. DNA for the CDR3: TGTGCCAGCAGCCGTACCCCCTCCTACGAGCAGTACTTC. Amino acid sequence: CASSRTPSYEQYF.

In this sample, this clonotype turned up many times. The chain employs TRBV6-6 and TRBJ1-1, with D possibly TRBD1 on 6 matching bases. CDR1 and CDR2 from the germline V gene are MNHNY and SVGAGI (reference sequence). The CDR3 runs 15 residues. The V and J ends lost 0 bases and 2 bases respectively, with 10 bases between them. CDR3: CASSYSPGGNTEAFF. CDR3 in DNA: TGTGCCAGCAGTTACTCCCCCGGGGGCAACACTGAAGCTTTCTTT.

Remarks on this clonotype: This may come from a read error, since a much larger clone is one base off. This chain uses TRBV6-5 with TRBJ2-7; 8 nucleotides match TRBD2. The CDR3 runs 15 residues. V gave up 6 bases and J gave up 9 bases; unmatched junction bases: 16. The germline V gene has CDR1 MNHEY and CDR2 SVGAGI. The CDR3 coding sequence is TGTGCCAGCAGCACCGAGCCCGGGGGGGGGAACGCGCAGTACTTC. It is translated as CASSTEPGGGNAQYF.

This clonotype was seen repeatedly, ten times or more. This chain links TRBV2 with TRBJ2-3; 11 positions agree with TRBD2. Per germline, CDR1 SNHLY and CDR2 FYNNEI. V was pared by 3 bases and J by 2 bases, with 4 bases of the junction left unmatched. This CDR3 has 16 amino acids. The CDR3 sequence: CASSDGTSGSTDTQYF. The CDR3 nucleotides are TGTGCCAGCAGTGACGGGACTAGCGGTTCCACAGATACGCAGTATTTT.

The CDR3 DNA reads TGTGCCAGCAGTTACTCGACTGACCGGGGATCCTACGAGCAGTACTTC. This sequence encodes CASSYSTDRGSYEQYF. The chain carries TRBV6-2 or TRBV6-3 and TRBJ2-7; maybe TRBD2 (5 bases). V dropped 0 bases and J dropped 1 base, with 13 bases sitting between them. The CDR3 is made up of 16 amino acids. Germline-derived CDR1 and CDR2 are MNHEY and SVGEGT.

With regard to this clonotype: Being one base from a much bigger clone, this may be a read error. The chain combines TRBV4-1 with TRBJ2-6; D unclear. Germline V CDR1 and CDR2: MGHRA, YSYEKL. The CDR3 length is 15 residues. Trimming shortened V by 1 base and J by 3 bases, and 7 bases separated the two germline ends. The chain's CDR3 is CASSQVNLGANVLTF. CDR3 in DNA: TGCGCCAGCAGCCAAGTTAACCTTGGGGCCAACGTCCTGACTTTC.

Ten or more counts support this clonotype. The V and J genes are TRBV29-1 and TRBJ2-2; 8 bases line up with TRBD1. Germline CDR1 SQVTM, CDR2 ANQGSEA. V shed 2 bases and J 2 bases; nucleotides not matched to a gene: 4. The CDR3 spans 15 residues. CDR3 amino acids: CSVERGQDNTGELFF. CDR3 bases: TGCAGCGTTGAACGGGGACAGGATAACACCGGGGAGCTGTTTTTT.

This clonotype was recorded at least ten times. The CDR3 reads CASSSWASQETQYF. The CDR3 nucleotides are TGTGCCAGCAGCTCGTGGGCCTCCCAAGAGACCCAGTACTTC. This chain connects TRBV11-2 to TRBJ2-5; D gene uncertain. The V end lost 4 bases, the J end lost 1 base, and 10 bases lay between the germline ends. The CDR3 has 14 amino acids. CDR1 SGHAT and CDR2 FQNNGV come from the germline V gene.

Turning to this clonotype: Germline is not matched at one junction end, which may reflect a read error. The J gene is TRBJ2-7, the V gene TRBV5-6, with D maybe TRBD2 (6 bases). This CDR3 region has 12 residues. Per the germline V gene, CDR1 is SGHDT and CDR2 is YYEEEE. The CDR3 region is CASSLGSGEQSF. CDR3 coding DNA: TGTGCCAGCAGCTTGGGGTCGGGGGAGCAGTCCTTC.

This clonotype has only a few counts. A read error may account for a junction end that differs from germline. This sequence joins TRBV27 and TRBJ2-4, with 7 positions matching TRBD1. Germline V lookup: CDR1 MNHEY, CDR2 SMNVEV (reference sequence). This CDR3 comprises 15 residues. The DNA for the CDR3 is TGTGCCAGCAGCCTAATAGGGACAGCCCAAAACATTCAGTACTTC. Translation: CASSLIGTAQNIQYF.

This clonotype showed up just once. This chain connects TRBV5-1 to TRBJ2-2; D remains ambiguous. Per the germline V gene, CDR1 is SGHRS and CDR2 is YFSETQ. V lost 1 base and J lost 0, with 10 bases in between. CDR3 size: 16 residues. The CDR3 DNA follows: TGCGCCAGCAGCTTGTATACCAACGCGAACACCGGGGAGCTGTTTTTT. It yields the protein CASSLYTNANTGELFF.

The chain employs TRBV2 and TRBJ2-7; D is possibly TRBD1 (5 bases). Germline CDR1 SNHLY, CDR2 FYNNEI. The V and J ends lost 4 bases and 2 bases respectively, with 12 bases between them. CDR3 size: 14 residues. CDR3 coding DNA: TGTGCCAGCAGTGCGAAGGGGCTGCCCTACGAGCAGTACTTC. It specifies CASSAKGLPYEQYF.

In its sample, this clonotype was seen a few times. The chain carries TRBV27 and TRBJ2-5; 7 bases fit TRBD2. The CDR3 extends over 15 amino acids. V dropped 3 bases and J dropped 2; count of bases not matched to a gene: 6. CDR1 is MNHEY, CDR2 SMNVEV, per germline (reference sequence). The CDR3 loop reads CASSFQAGLQETQYF. The CDR3 DNA reads as TGTGCCAGCAGTTTCCAAGCGGGGTTACAAGAGACCCAGTACTTC.

This clonotype was detected many times. The rearrangement joins TRBV6-2 or TRBV6-3 to TRBJ1-1; 8 positions agree with TRBD1. The trim removed 2 bases at V and 6 bases at J, leaving 8 bases unmatched. The CDR3 is 15 amino acids. The germline CDR1 and CDR2 sequences are MNHEY and SVGEGT. The CDR3 sequence: CASSYGQGAGAEAFF. The DNA for the CDR3 is TGTGCCAGCAGTTACGGACAGGGCGCGGGGGCTGAAGCTTTCTTT.

This clonotype appeared a few times. The CDR3 spells CASSYLGDSTDTQYF. CDR3 DNA sequence: TGTGCCAGCAGTTACCTGGGAGATAGCACAGATACGCAGTATTTT. V is TRBV6-2 or TRBV6-3 and J is TRBJ2-3; TRBD2 might be the D (5 bases). Germline assignment: CDR1 MNHEY and CDR2 SVGEGT. CDR3 length: 15 amino acids. The V end lost 2 bases, the J end lost 0 bases, and 9 bases lay between the germline ends.

V and J are TRBV6-2 or TRBV6-3 and TRBJ2-7, with D possibly matching TRBD1 (5 bases). The V gene lost 0 bases and the J gene lost 6 bases, with 18 bases spanning the gap. The length of the CDR3 is 16 residues. The germline CDR1 and CDR2 sequences are MNHEY and SVGEGT. CDR3 protein: CASSYSSQGTFVEQYF. In DNA form, the CDR3 reads TGTGCCAGCAGTTACTCGAGTCAGGGTACTTTCGTCGAGCAGTACTTC.

This clonotype has ten or more counts. V and J are TRBV4-3 and TRBJ2-3, with D possibly matching TRBD2 (6 bases). The germline gives CDR1 LGHNA, CDR2 YSLEER. The CDR3 is 15 amino acids. V lost 2 bases, J lost 4 bases, and 13 bases lay in between. The CDR3: CASSQHRLVPDTQYF. CDR3 nucleotide sequence: TGCGCCAGCAGCCAACACCGACTAGTCCCAGATACGCAGTATTTT.